Detailed here is one T cell receptor (beta chain). The CDR3 runs 15 residues. Germline CDR1 reads SGDLS; CDR2 reads YYNGEE. V lost 4 bases to trimming and J lost 2 bases; unmatched junction nucleotides: 6. The sample originates from a study of T cell repertoires in cytomegalovirus infection. Across the study: Public TCR beta signatures marked donors with CMV infection and the matching HLA.

One entry per CDR3 protein, called by TCRdb with MiXCR from the reads. Found here are fewer than 300,000 distinct CDR3 sequences, roughly 25% of them singletons; the top ten hold around 14%. The sequencing sample was made of PBMCs. This chain links TRBV9 with TRBJ2-3, with 8 bases matching TRBD2. The sequence derives from a human donor in good health (CMV status not recorded). Some clones in this sample may be carry-over from other donors' samples. The CDR3 protein is CASSFSGLDTDTQYF. DNA of the CDR3: TGTGCCAGCAGCTTTTCGGGACTAGACACAGATACGCAGTATTTT. The entire variable domain, with the rest obtained from reference TRBV9 and TRBJ2-3, is as follows: DSGVTQTPKHLITATGQRVTLRCSPRSGDLSVYWYQQSLDQGLQFLIQYYNGEERAKGNILERFSAQQFPDLHSELNLSSLELGDSALYFCASSFSGLDTDTQYFGPGTRLTVL.